The 23 T cell receptor beta chains below were found in one sample sequenced in a study of blood T cell repertoires in COVID-19. Method: immunoSEQ multiplex PCR; TCRdb's copy keeps in-frame clones and lacks some. This sample carries almost 250,000 clones, 75% to 90% of them seen once, and the ten largest clones take roughly 4%. The sequencing sample was made of PBMCs or T cells enriched from blood (not recorded which). These receptors were taken from a woman aged 30 to 39 who had recovered from COVID-19.

This chain uses TRBV9 with TRBJ2-3; 15 nucleotides match TRBD2. This CDR3 region has 17 residues. With V trimmed by 0 bases and J by 4 bases, 3 bases remained unmatched. Germline CDR1 SGDLS, CDR2 YYNGEE. CDR3 in DNA: TGTGCCAGCAGCGTAGGGACTAGCGGGAGGGCCGCAGATACGCAGTATTTT. It is translated as CASSVGTSGRAADTQYF.

V is TRBV27 and J is TRBJ2-1; D is undetermined. V was cut by 4 bases and J by 2 bases, with 9 bases left in between. Germline CDR1 MNHEY, CDR2 SMNVEV (reference sequence). This CDR3 has 14 residues. The CDR3 protein is CASSYMLAYNEQFF. Written as DNA, the CDR3 is TGTGCCAGCAGTTATATGCTAGCCTACAATGAGCAGTTCTTC.

This chain joins TRBV6-5 and TRBJ2-1, with 10 bases aligning to TRBD2. CDR1 and CDR2 from the germline V gene are MNHEY and SVGAGI. This CDR3 has 15 amino acids. V was clipped by 7 bases and J by 10 bases; unmatched bases: 13. CDR3 amino acids: CASTSPSGSSREQFF. CDR3 sequence (DNA): TGTGCCAGCACGTCACCTAGCGGGAGTTCCAGAGAGCAGTTCTTC.

The CDR3 reads CASRTGALDGYTF. The CDR3 bases are TGTGCCAGTAGAACAGGGGCCCTTGATGGCTACACCTTC. The chain employs TRBV19 and TRBJ1-2; 7 bases fit TRBD1. The CDR3 has 13 residues. The V gene's germline CDR1 is LNHDA and CDR2 SQIVND (reference sequence). V dropped 6 bases and J dropped 6; count of bases not matched to a gene: 7.

V usage is TRBV4-1 and J usage is TRBJ1-1; a weak D match, TRBD1 (5 bases). Per the germline V gene, CDR1 is MGHRA and CDR2 is YSYEKL. This CDR3 is 14 amino acids long. V was clipped by 4 bases and J by 3 bases, with 12 bases between them. The CDR3 DNA reads TGCGCCAGCAGCCCGGTCGGGGGGGACACTGAAGCTTTCTTT. Residues: CASSPVGGDTEAFF.

The chain links TRBV7-9 to TRBJ2-7; 12 bases agree with TRBD2. The CDR3 has 15 amino acids. The ends lost 4 bases at V and 9 bases at J; junction bases unmatched: 10. Per the germline V gene, CDR1 is SEHNR and CDR2 is FQNEAQ (reference sequence). The CDR3 loop reads CASSSSTSGSRGQYF. The CDR3 DNA follows: TGTGCCAGCAGCTCCTCGACTAGCGGGAGTAGGGGGCAGTACTTC. Full variable domain (rest looked up from reference TRBV7-9 and TRBJ2-7): DTGVSQNPRHKITKRGQNVTFRCDPISEHNRLYWYRQTLGQGPEFLTYFQNEAQLEKSRLLSDRFSAERPKGSFSTLEIQRTEQGDSAMYLCASSSSTSGSRGQYFGPGTRLTVT.

The chain combines TRBV19 with TRBJ2-7, with D maybe TRBD2 (5 bases). The ends were cut back, 3 bases at V and 0 bases at J, with 15 bases in the middle. The CDR3 consists of 16 residues. The germline V gene encodes CDR1 LNHDA and CDR2 SQIVND (reference sequence). CDR3 sequence: CASSMRADLNSYEQYF. The CDR3 DNA is TGTGCCAGTAGTATGCGGGCCGACTTGAACTCCTACGAGCAGTACTTC.

The chain combines TRBV7-2 with TRBJ1-2; no definite D call. CDR1 and CDR2 (germline): SGHTA, FQGNSA. The V and J ends lost 1 base and 5 bases respectively, with 17 bases between them. The CDR3 loop spans 16 amino acids. The CDR3 bases are TGTGCCAGCAGCTTAGAAGTCGGCAGACTCTCTTATGGCTACACCTTC. This sequence encodes CASSLEVGRLSYGYTF.

The V call is TRBV6-5, the J call TRBJ1-2; D is undetermined. CDR3 length: 13 residues. V was shortened by 6 bases and J by 4 bases, with 12 bases between the two germline ends. CDR1 MNHEY and CDR2 SVGAGI come from the germline V gene. The CDR3 sequence: CASRPGNSYGYTF. Written as DNA, the CDR3 is TGTGCCAGCAGACCCGGGAATAGCTATGGCTACACCTTC.

The chain combines TRBV4-3 with TRBJ1-2; weak D call: TRBD1 (5 bases). The ends were cut back, 1 base at V and 0 bases at J, with 21 bases in the middle. Germline values: CDR1 LGHNA, CDR2 YSLEER. The CDR3 is 19 amino acids. In DNA, the CDR3 is TGCGCCAGCAGCCAAGGGATTATGTGGCGACAGACCCCTAACTATGGCTACACCTTC. Translated, it gives CASSQGIMWRQTPNYGYTF.

The V call is TRBV6-5, the J call TRBJ2-2; the match to TRBD2 covers 9 bases. The CDR3 runs to 15 residues. J was trimmed by 5 bases and V by 4 bases; bases with no gene match: 5. Germline CDR1 MNHEY, CDR2 SVGAGI. Written as DNA, the CDR3 is TGTGCCAGCAGTTGGGATAGCGGGAGAACCGGGGAGCTGTTTTTT. As protein: CASSWDSGRTGELFF.

This chain uses TRBV15 with TRBJ1-2; D remains ambiguous. Germline V CDR1 and CDR2: LNHNV, YYDKDF (reference sequence). This CDR3 comprises 14 residues. The V gene lost 5 bases and the J gene lost 6 bases, with 16 bases spanning the gap. Written as DNA, the CDR3 is TGTGCCACCAGCTCCGGACTACAGAGGCATGGCTACACCTTC. Translating gives CATSSGLQRHGYTF.

DNA for the CDR3: TGTGCCAGCAGCTTATGGGCTAGCGGGATATACGAGCAGTACTTC. Protein sequence: CASSLWASGIYEQYF. This chain uses TRBV7-2 with TRBJ2-7; 9 bases align to TRBD2. Trimming removed 2 bases from V and 4 bases from J; junction bases left unmatched: 6. CDR3 length equals 15 residues. Germline-derived CDR1 and CDR2 are SGHTA and FQGNSA.

Here the CDR3 reads CASSQASGKGNEQFF. The CDR3 DNA sequence: TGTGCCAGCAGCCAAGCTAGCGGGAAAGGCAATGAGCAGTTCTTC. The chain has TRBV3-1 (or the pseudogene TRBV3-2) and TRBJ2-1; TRBD2 matches at 9 bases. The ends lost 1 base at V and 6 bases at J; junction bases unmatched: 4. Looked up from germline, CDR1 is LGHDT and CDR2 is YNNKEL (reference sequence). The CDR3 sequence is 15 residues long.

The chain employs TRBV28 and TRBJ2-3, with TRBD2 as a possible D gene (6 bases). Trimming took off 7 bases at V and 2 bases at J, with 13 bases between the two ends. The CDR3 contains 14 residues. The V gene's germline CDR1 is MDHEN and CDR2 SYDVKM. The CDR3 loop is CASIRAGHTDTQYF. The CDR3 nucleotides are TGTGCCAGCATCCGGGCGGGGCACACAGATACGCAGTATTTT.

The chain uses TRBV5-6 and TRBJ1-2, with 7 bases lining up with TRBD1. V shed 0 bases, J shed 4 bases, and the junction held 6 bases outside the gene matches. CDR3 length equals 15 residues. The germline V gene has CDR1 SGHDT and CDR2 YYEEEE. The CDR3 is CASSLGDRSAYGYTF. The CDR3, as DNA: TGTGCCAGCAGCTTGGGGGACAGATCCGCCTATGGCTACACCTTC.

The chain uses TRBV27 and TRBJ2-1; D unresolved. CDR1 is MNHEY and CDR2 is SMNVEV in the germline V gene (reference sequence). Trimming took off 6 bases at V and 3 bases at J, with 18 bases between the two ends. There are 16 residues in the CDR3. The CDR3 DNA follows: TGTGCCAGCAGCATAGACTTGGGTTTTAGCTACAATGAGCAGTTCTTC. Translated: CASSIDLGFSYNEQFF.

CDR3 in DNA: TGTGCCAGCAGCTTCGGGCCGAACAGGGCCTCTGGAAACACCATATATTTT. This gives the protein CASSFGPNRASGNTIYF. This rearrangement joins TRBV11-2 to TRBJ1-3, with D tentatively TRBD1 (6 bases). Germline CDR1 and CDR2: SGHAT and FQNNGV. V lost 3 bases and J lost 0, with 15 bases in between. This CDR3 comprises 17 residues. Drawing the rest from reference TRBV11-2 and TRBJ1-3, the complete variable domain is EAGVAQSPRYKIIEKRQSVAFWCNPISGHATLYWYQQILGQGPKLLIQFQNNGVVDDSQLPKDRFSAERLKGVDSTLKIQPAKLEDSAVYLCASSFGPNRASGNTIYFGEGSWLTVV.

This chain joins TRBV18 and TRBJ1-2, with 8 bases lining up with TRBD1. Germline values: CDR1 KGHSH, CDR2 LQKENI. With 2 bases clipped from V and 6 bases from J, the junction kept 8 bases outside the gene matches. CDR3 length: 15 amino acids. The chain's CDR3 is CASSPSSGQGHGYTF. The DNA of the CDR3 is TGTGCCAGCTCACCATCCTCTGGACAGGGCCATGGCTACACCTTC.

The chain uses TRBV28 and TRBJ2-1; TRBD2 matches 11 bases. V was clipped by 8 bases and J by 7 bases; unmatched bases: 13. The length of the CDR3 is 16 residues. CDR1 is MDHEN, CDR2 SYDVKM, per germline. In DNA form, the CDR3 reads TGTGCCAGCTGGAGTAGCGGGAGGGTGAAAGGAAATGAGCAGTTCTTC. As protein: CASWSSGRVKGNEQFF.

The rearrangement joins TRBV21-1 to TRBJ2-5; the D call TRBD1 from the table was never checked on the DNA. TRBV21-1 corresponds to a pseudogene. The CDR3 loop spans 13 amino acids. CDR3 residues: CASSLQGQETQYF. CDR3 nucleotides: TGTGCCAGCAGTCTACAGGGACAAGAGACCCAGTACTTC.

This chain links TRBV6-5 with TRBJ1-2; no firm D call. The CDR3 covers 14 residues. Germline V gene sequence: CDR1 MNHEY, CDR2 SVGAGI. V dropped 0 bases and J dropped 1 base, with 6 bases sitting between them. For the CDR3, the DNA is TGTGCCAGCAGTTACTCATACATTAACTATGGCTACACCTTC. Translated, it gives CASSYSYINYGYTF.

This sequence joins TRBV5-1 and TRBJ2-1, with TRBD2 identical over 14 bases. The V segment lost 4 bases and the J segment 4 bases; nucleotides outside the gene matches: 4. The CDR3 sequence is 16 residues long. Germline V gives CDR1 SGHRS, CDR2 YFSETQ. DNA of the CDR3: TGCGCCAGCAGCCCGGGACTAGCGGGAGATTACAATGAGCAGTTCTTC. Translating it yields CASSPGLAGDYNEQFF.